This is a list of T cell receptor beta chains from one sample in a study of beta chain features in type 1 diabetes. The table came from immunoSEQ multiplex PCR; TCRdb's copy has only in-frame clones and leaves some out. The table records around 170,000 clones, around 9.7% of them present only once. Sequencing input: central memory CD4+ T cells from blood. The receptor source for this set is a woman aged 30 to 39 with type 1 diabetes. CDR3s include the opening cysteine and the closing phenylalanine or tryptophan. D genes are given only for firm matches. Not all rows give a size; the values are once, few, many and, for expanded clones, a class.

J gene: TRBJ2-5
V gene: TRBV7-6
D gene: TRBD2
clone size: few
CDR3 protein: CASSAQFSGSGETQYF
CDR3 DNA: TGTGCCAGCAGCGCCCAGTTTAGCGGGAGTGGTGAGACCCAGTACTTC

J gene: TRBJ2-2
V gene: TRBV4-2
D gene: TRBD2
clone size: .
CDR3 protein: CASSPGLAGNTGELFF
CDR3 DNA: TGTGCCAGCAGCCCCGGTCTAGCGGGGAACACCGGGGAGCTGTTTTTT

J gene: TRBJ2-1
V gene: TRBV5-1
D gene: TRBD2
clone size: few
CDR3 protein: CASSFLAALGNEQFF
CDR3 DNA: TGCGCCAGCAGCTTTCTAGCGGCTCTCGGCAATGAGCAGTTCTTC

J gene: TRBJ2-5
V gene: TRBV7-6
D gene: TRBD2
clone size: .
CDR3 protein: CASSLGSSGSTETQYF
CDR3 DNA: TGTGCCAGCAGCTTAGGGTCTAGCGGGAGTACGGAGACCCAGTACTTC

J gene: TRBJ2-1
V gene: TRBV4-1
D gene: TRBD1
clone size: few
CDR3 protein: CASSQDRRSSYNEQFF
CDR3 DNA: TGCGCCAGCAGCCAGGACAGGAGAAGCTCCTACAATGAGCAGTTCTTC

J gene: TRBJ2-3
V gene: TRBV6-1
D gene: TRBD2
clone size: few
CDR3 protein: CASSESLAGNTDTQYF
CDR3 DNA: TGTGCCAGCAGTGAAAGTCTAGCGGGCAACACAGATACGCAGTATTTT

J gene: TRBJ2-4
V gene: TRBV27
D gene: TRBD1
clone size: few
CDR3 protein: CASRQGATKNIQYF
CDR3 DNA: TGTGCCAGCCGACAGGGGGCAACCAAAAACATTCAGTACTTC

J gene: TRBJ1-5
V gene: TRBV19
D gene: .
clone size: .
CDR3 protein: CASSTPLRGYQPQHF
CDR3 DNA: TGTGCCAGTAGTACGCCGCTAAGGGGGTATCAGCCCCAGCATTTT

J gene: TRBJ1-2
V gene: TRBV7-9
D gene: .
clone size: few
CDR3 protein: CASSLQGADGYTF
CDR3 DNA: TGTGCCAGCAGCTTACAGGGTGCGGATGGCTACACCTTC

J gene: TRBJ1-1
V gene: TRBV7-7
D gene: .
clone size: .
CDR3 protein: CASSAQGDTEAFF
CDR3 DNA: TGTGCTAGCAGCGCACAGGGTGACACTGAAGCTTTCTTT

J gene: TRBJ2-7
V gene: TRBV5-6
D gene: .
clone size: .
CDR3 protein: CASSLGTRGSYEQYF
CDR3 DNA: TGTGCCAGCAGCTTGGGGACAAGAGGCTCCTACGAGCAGTACTTC

J gene: TRBJ2-3
V gene: TRBV11-2
D gene: TRBD1
clone size: few
CDR3 protein: CASSPQGGPDTQYF
CDR3 DNA: TGTGCCAGCAGCCCACAGGGGGGTCCAGATACGCAGTATTTT

J gene: TRBJ2-2
V gene: TRBV5-1
D gene: .
clone size: few
CDR3 protein: CASSLAPGSFPKELFF
CDR3 DNA: TGCGCCAGCAGCTTGGCACCAGGCTCCTTCCCGAAGGAGCTGTTTTTT

J gene: TRBJ2-7
V gene: TRBV19
D gene: TRBD1
clone size: few
CDR3 protein: CASSRGAGTGTYEQYF
CDR3 DNA: TGTGCCAGTAGCCGAGGGGCAGGGACAGGGACCTACGAGCAGTACTTC

J gene: TRBJ2-5
V gene: TRBV27
D gene: TRBD1
clone size: .
CDR3 protein: CASSRDRGQETQYF
CDR3 DNA: TGTGCCAGTAGCCGGGACAGGGGTCAAGAGACCCAGTACTTC

J gene: TRBJ2-1
V gene: TRBV5-4
D gene: .
clone size: few
CDR3 protein: CASNQQGRRNLDNEQFF
CDR3 DNA: TGTGCCAGCAACCAACAGGGACGGAGAAACCTAGACAATGAGCAGTTCTTC

J gene: TRBJ2-1
V gene: TRBV2
D gene: TRBD1
clone size: .
CDR3 protein: CASSEPPGQVFF
CDR3 DNA: TGTGCCAGCAGTGAACCCCCGGGACAGGTGTTCTTC

J gene: TRBJ2-7
V gene: TRBV5-6
D gene: .
clone size: .
CDR3 protein: CASSSKWWEQYF
CDR3 DNA: TGTGCCAGCAGCTCTAAATGGTGGGAGCAGTACTTC

J gene: TRBJ2-1
V gene: TRBV19
D gene: .
clone size: .
CDR3 protein: CASSMGSAGVNEQFF
CDR3 DNA: TGTGCCAGTAGTATGGGCAGTGCCGGCGTTAATGAGCAGTTCTTC

J gene: TRBJ2-7
V gene: TRBV18
D gene: .
clone size: .
CDR3 protein: CASSPDRDEQYF
CDR3 DNA: TGTGCCAGCTCACCTGATCGGGACGAGCAGTACTTC

J gene: TRBJ2-1
V gene: TRBV7-2
D gene: .
clone size: .
CDR3 protein: CASSLVRGADQLGGEQFF
CDR3 DNA: TGTGCCAGCAGCTTAGTACGGGGGGCCGACCAGCTAGGGGGTGAGCAGTTCTTC

J gene: TRBJ2-3
V gene: TRBV6-1
D gene: TRBD2
clone size: few
CDR3 protein: CAISGPGLAGEADTQYF
CDR3 DNA: TGTGCCATCAGTGGGCCGGGACTAGCGGGAGAGGCAGATACGCAGTATTTT

J gene: TRBJ2-7
V gene: TRBV27
D gene: TRBD1
clone size: .
CDR3 protein: CASSSPGQGAVEQYF
CDR3 DNA: TGTGCCAGCAGTTCGCCGGGACAGGGGGCGGTCGAGCAGTACTTC

J gene: TRBJ1-5
V gene: TRBV5-1
D gene: .
clone size: few
CDR3 protein: CASSLTPGQPQHF
CDR3 DNA: TGCGCCAGCAGTCTTACACCGGGTCAGCCCCAGCATTTT

J gene: TRBJ1-2
V gene: TRBV7-8
D gene: .
clone size: few
CDR3 protein: CASSPGDYGYTF
CDR3 DNA: TGTGCCAGCAGCCCCGGGGACTATGGCTACACCTTC

J gene: TRBJ2-3
V gene: TRBV29-1
D gene: .
clone size: .
CDR3 protein: CSVEYSEGTDTQYF
CDR3 DNA: TGCAGCGTTGAATATAGCGAGGGCACAGATACGCAGTATTTT

J gene: TRBJ2-5
V gene: TRBV9
D gene: TRBD1
clone size: few
CDR3 protein: CASSTGTADQETQYF
CDR3 DNA: TGTGCCAGCAGCACCGGGACAGCAGACCAAGAGACCCAGTACTTC

J gene: TRBJ1-2
V gene: TRBV15
D gene: .
clone size: few
CDR3 protein: CATSSPGGYGYTF
CDR3 DNA: TGTGCCACCAGCAGTCCCGGCGGATATGGCTACACCTTC